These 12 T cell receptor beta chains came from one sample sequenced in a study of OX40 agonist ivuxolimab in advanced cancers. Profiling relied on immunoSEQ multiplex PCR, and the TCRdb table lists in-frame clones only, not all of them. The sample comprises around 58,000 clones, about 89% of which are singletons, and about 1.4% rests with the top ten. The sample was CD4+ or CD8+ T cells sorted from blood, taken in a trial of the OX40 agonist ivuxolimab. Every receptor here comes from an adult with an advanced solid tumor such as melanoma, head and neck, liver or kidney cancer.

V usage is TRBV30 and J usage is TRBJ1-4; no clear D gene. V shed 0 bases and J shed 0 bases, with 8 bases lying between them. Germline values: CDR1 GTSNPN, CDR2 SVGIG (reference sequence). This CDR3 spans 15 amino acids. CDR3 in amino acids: CAWSVGIATNEKLFF. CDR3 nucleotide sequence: TGTGCCTGGAGTGTGGGGATTGCAACTAATGAAAAACTGTTTTTT.

CDR3 region: CASSLKGVHEQYF. The CDR3, as DNA: TGTGCCAGCAGCTTGAAGGGGGTCCACGAGCAGTACTTC. The rearrangement uses TRBV5-4 and TRBJ2-7, with a weak D call TRBD1 (6 bases). V was clipped by 1 base and J by 5 bases, with 10 bases between them. Germline V gene sequence: CDR1 SGHNT, CDR2 YYREEE (reference sequence). The CDR3 is 13 amino acids.

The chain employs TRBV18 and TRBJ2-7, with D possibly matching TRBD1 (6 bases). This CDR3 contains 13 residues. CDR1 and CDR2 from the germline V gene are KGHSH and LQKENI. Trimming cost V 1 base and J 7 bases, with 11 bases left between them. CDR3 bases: TGTGCCAGCTCACCACGTGCAGGGGAGGAGCAGTACTTC. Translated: CASSPRAGEEQYF.

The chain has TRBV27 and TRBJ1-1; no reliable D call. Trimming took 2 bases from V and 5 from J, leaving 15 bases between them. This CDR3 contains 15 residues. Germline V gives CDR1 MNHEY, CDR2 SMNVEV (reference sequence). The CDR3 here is CASSLQGPPWTEAFF. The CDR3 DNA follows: TGTGCCAGCAGTTTACAAGGGCCCCCGTGGACTGAAGCTTTCTTT.

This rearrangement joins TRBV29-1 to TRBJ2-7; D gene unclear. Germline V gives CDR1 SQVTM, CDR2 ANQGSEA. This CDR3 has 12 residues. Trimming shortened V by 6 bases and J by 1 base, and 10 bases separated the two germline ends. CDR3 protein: CSVKWSSYEQYF. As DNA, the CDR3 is TGCAGCGTAAAATGGTCGTCCTACGAGCAGTACTTC.

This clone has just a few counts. The CDR3 region is CASSVKGSNYGYTF. The CDR3 DNA follows: TGTGCCAGCAGTGTGAAGGGCAGTAACTATGGCTACACCTTC. V gene TRBV25-1 combines with J gene TRBJ1-2, with D unresolved. With 4 bases removed from V and 1 base from J, the gap between germline ends came to 10 bases. The CDR3 consists of 14 residues. CDR1 is MGHDK and CDR2 is SYGVNS in the germline V gene.

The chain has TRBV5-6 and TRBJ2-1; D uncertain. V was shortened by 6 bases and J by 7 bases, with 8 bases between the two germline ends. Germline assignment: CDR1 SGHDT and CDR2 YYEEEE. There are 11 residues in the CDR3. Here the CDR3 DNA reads TGTGCCAGCAACGTCCATAATGAGCAGTTCTTC. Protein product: CASNVHNEQFF.

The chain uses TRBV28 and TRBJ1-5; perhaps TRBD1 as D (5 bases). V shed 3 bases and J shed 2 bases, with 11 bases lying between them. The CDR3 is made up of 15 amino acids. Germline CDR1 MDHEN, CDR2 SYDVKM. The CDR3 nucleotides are TGTGCCAGCAGTTTTGAGGGGATCCGCAATCAGCCCCAGCATTTT. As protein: CASSFEGIRNQPQHF. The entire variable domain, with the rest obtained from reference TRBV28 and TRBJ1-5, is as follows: DVKVTQSSRYLVKRTGEKVFLECVQDMDHENMFWYRQDPGLGLRLIYFSYDVKMKEKGDIPEGYSVSREKKERFSLILESASTNQTSMYLCASSFEGIRNQPQHFGDGTRLSIL.

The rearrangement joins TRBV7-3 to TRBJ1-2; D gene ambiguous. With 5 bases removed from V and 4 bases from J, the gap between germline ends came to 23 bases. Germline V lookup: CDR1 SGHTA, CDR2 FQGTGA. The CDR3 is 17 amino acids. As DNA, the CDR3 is TGTGCCAGCAGCGTTCATATCCGAGACGGAAAGACCTATGGCTACACCTTC. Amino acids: CASSVHIRDGKTYGYTF.

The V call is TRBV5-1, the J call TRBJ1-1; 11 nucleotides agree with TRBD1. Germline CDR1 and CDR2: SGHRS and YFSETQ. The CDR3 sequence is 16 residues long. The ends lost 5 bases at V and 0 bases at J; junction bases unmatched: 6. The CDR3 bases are TGCGCCAGCAGTAAAGGGACAGGGGGTTTGAACACTGAAGCTTTCTTT. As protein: CASSKGTGGLNTEAFF.

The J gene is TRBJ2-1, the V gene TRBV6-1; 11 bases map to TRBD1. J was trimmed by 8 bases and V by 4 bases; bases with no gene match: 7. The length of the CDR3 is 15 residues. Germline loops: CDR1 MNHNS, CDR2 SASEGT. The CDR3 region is CASSGPGQGVHEQFF. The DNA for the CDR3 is TGTGCCAGCAGTGGGCCGGGACAGGGGGTCCATGAGCAGTTCTTC.

CDR3 bases: TGTGCCAGCAGCACCCGGACAGAACCGGGAAACACCATATATTTT. This sequence encodes CASSTRTEPGNTIYF. The chain joins TRBV9 to TRBJ1-3; D is possibly TRBD1 (6 bases). This CDR3 is 15 amino acids long. Germline V lookup: CDR1 SGDLS, CDR2 YYNGEE. The ends were cut back, 4 bases at V and 4 bases at J, with 15 bases in the middle.